This T cell receptor beta chain appears in the sequencing data of a study of glioma-infiltrating T cells. Study-level information: Low-grade gliomas were grade II; glioblastomas were grade IV at initial diagnosis. About a million peripheral T cells were targeted at roughly 4.5- to 10-fold coverage. Study-level results: Tissue and blood shared very few CDR3 sequences. Above-expected tissue-blood divergence occurred in all gliomas, most in low-grade ones.

Amplification of TCR alpha and beta CDR3 regions from RNA used iRepertoire nested multiplex PCR. One entry per CDR3 protein results from TCRdb running MiXCR on the multiplex PCR reads. The sample consists of more than 350,000 distinct CDR3 sequences, about two fifths of them appearing once. In its sample, this clonotype was seen once. Its antigen is as yet unknown. One junction end does not reproduce the germline sequence, and a read error may be involved. CDR1 is LNHNV, CDR2 YYDKDF, per germline (reference sequence). The CDR3 has 16 amino acids. Sequences were obtained from glioma tissue, nonneoplastic brain tissue, or PBMCs (not recorded which). The J gene is TRBJ2-1, the V gene TRBV15; TRBD2 matches 8 bases. The clonotype comes from a human donor with low-grade glioma or glioblastoma, undergoing nonglioma brain surgery, or in good health (not recorded which). CDR3 residues: CASSLLRTSFFNEQFF. The CDR3 DNA reads as TGTGCCAGCAGCTTACTGAGGACTAGCTTTTTCAATGAGCAGTTCTTC.